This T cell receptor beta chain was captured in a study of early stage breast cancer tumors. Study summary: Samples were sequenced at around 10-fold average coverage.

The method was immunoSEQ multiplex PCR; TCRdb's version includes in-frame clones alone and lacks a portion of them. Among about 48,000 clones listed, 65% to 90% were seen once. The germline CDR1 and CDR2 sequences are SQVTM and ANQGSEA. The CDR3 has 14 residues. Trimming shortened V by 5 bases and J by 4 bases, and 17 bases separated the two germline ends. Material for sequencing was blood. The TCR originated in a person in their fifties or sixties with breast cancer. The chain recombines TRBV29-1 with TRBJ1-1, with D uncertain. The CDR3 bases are TGCAGCGTTAGGGAGGGCGGGGAAGGCACTGAAGCTTTCTTT. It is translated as CSVREGGEGTEAFF.